This T cell receptor beta chain was sequenced for a study of blood T cell repertoires in COVID-19. Here immunoSEQ multiplex PCR was the method, and the copy in TCRdb shows in-frame clones only, minus some. The table shows around 98,000 clones, with around 84% occurring only once. This clone has just a few counts. The V end lost 2 bases, the J end lost 0 bases, and 9 bases lay between the germline ends. CDR3 length equals 15 residues. The germline gives CDR1 SGHRS, CDR2 YFSETQ. V and J are TRBV5-1 and TRBJ1-5, with D possibly matching TRBD1 (6 bases). The sample consisted of peripheral blood. The sequence derives from an older woman with acute or convalescent COVID-19. CDR3 residues: CASSFGTNSNQPQHF. The CDR3 bases are TGCGCCAGCAGCTTTGGGACAAATAGCAATCAGCCCCAGCATTTT. The entire variable domain, with the rest obtained from reference TRBV5-1 and TRBJ1-5, is as follows: KAGVTQTPRYLIKTRGQQVTLSCSPISGHRSVSWYQQTPGQGLQFLFEYFSETQRNKGNFPGRFSGRQFSNSRSEMNVSTLELGDSALYLCASSFGTNSNQPQHFGDGTRLSIL.